One and the same sample provided the 23 T cell receptor beta chains below, sequenced in a study of blood T cell repertoires in COVID-19 (dated by TCRdb to 2020 to 2021). The receptor library was made with the immunoSEQ multiplex PCR assay. TCRdb took over this immuneACCESS table, retaining in-frame rearrangements with V and J assigned. Such tables are incomplete; in checked studies, under half of the missing clones stem from an unresolved V gene, and the remainder is unexplained. The sample table records 200,000 to 250,000 clones; 65% to 90% of these occur just once. Jointly, the top ten make up 8% to 9.5% of the sample. The sequenced sample consisted of PBMCs or T cells enriched from blood (not recorded which). The receptors come from a woman between 50 and 59 years old with acute COVID-19.

The rearrangement links TRBV2 to TRBJ2-1, with 9 positions matching TRBD1. Trimming removed 5 bases from V and 7 bases from J; junction bases left unmatched: 15. Germline V gene lookup returns CDR1 SNHLY and CDR2 FYNNEI. The CDR3 length is 17 residues. DNA for the CDR3: TGTGCCAGCAGTCAATGGGGAGGGACAGGGACTCCTAATGAGCAGTTCTTC. It specifies CASSQWGGTGTPNEQFF.

The rearrangement uses TRBV10-2 and TRBJ1-1; no firm D call. Per germline, CDR1 WSHSY and CDR2 SAAADI. Between the trimmed V and J ends, which lost 1 base and 4 bases, there was a span of 7 bases. The CDR3 length is 13 residues. In DNA, the CDR3 is TGCGCCAGCAGTGAGTTGGCCGTCACTGAAGCTTTCTTT. It yields the protein CASSELAVTEAFF.

The V gene is TRBV11-2, the J gene TRBJ2-7, with 7 nucleotides matching TRBD2. V was pared by 5 bases and J by 5 bases, with 18 bases of the junction left unmatched. The CDR3 contains 17 residues. Germline CDR1 and CDR2: SGHAT and FQNNGV. The DNA of the CDR3 is TGTGCCAGCAGCAGCTTCTCGATAACGGCGGGGGTAGACGAGCAGTACTTC. Protein: CASSSFSITAGVDEQYF.

The rearrangement joins TRBV7-2 to TRBJ2-7; TRBD2 agrees at 7 bases. The V gene end was trimmed by 2 bases and the J gene end by 2 bases; junction bases not matched to a gene: 6. This CDR3 spans 15 amino acids. In germline, CDR1 is SGHTA, CDR2 FQGNSA. DNA for the CDR3: TGTGCCAGCAGCTTAACGGCGGGAGAGGCCTACGAGCAGTACTTC. Its protein product is CASSLTAGEAYEQYF.

V and J are TRBV5-1 and TRBJ1-2, with 9 nucleotides matching TRBD1. V shed 2 bases and J 5 bases; nucleotides not matched to a gene: 1. The CDR3 runs 13 residues. The germline gives CDR1 SGHRS, CDR2 YFSETQ. The CDR3 loop is CASSFGQGYGYTF. DNA of the CDR3: TGCGCCAGCAGCTTTGGACAGGGGTATGGCTACACCTTC.

CDR3 sequence reads: CASSRSPLAGGHAEAFF. CDR3 DNA sequence: TGTGCCAGCAGCCGTAGCCCCCTTGCGGGGGGCCATGCTGAAGCTTTCTTT. V gene TRBV7-9 combines with J gene TRBJ1-1; tentative D call: TRBD1 (6 bases). CDR3 length: 17 amino acids. Germline V CDR1 and CDR2: SEHNR, FQNEAQ (reference sequence). V lost 5 bases to trimming and J lost 6 bases, with 25 bases between them.

V is TRBV28 and J is TRBJ1-1, with 9 bases lining up with TRBD1. This CDR3 comprises 15 residues. With V trimmed by 6 bases and J by 2 bases, 7 bases remained unmatched. The germline V gene has CDR1 MDHEN and CDR2 SYDVKM. The CDR3 coding sequence is TGTGCCAGCAGAAAACCGGGACAGGGTAACACTGAAGCTTTCTTT. Residues: CASRKPGQGNTEAFF.

The rearrangement joins TRBV30 to TRBJ1-6, with D tentatively TRBD1 (5 bases). CDR1 and CDR2 (germline): GTSNPN, SVGIG (reference sequence). The V gene lost 2 bases and the J gene lost 9 bases, with 11 bases spanning the gap. The CDR3 is 13 amino acids. The CDR3 DNA follows: TGTGCCTGGAGTCAGGGTTACAGTTCACCCCTCCACTTT. Protein: CAWSQGYSSPLHF.

The rearrangement links TRBV10-3 to TRBJ1-2, with TRBD1 matching 7 bases. Trimming at V came to 2 bases and at J to 4 bases, leaving 4 bases not matched to a gene. The CDR3 is 14 amino acids. Germline loops: CDR1 ENHRY, CDR2 SYGVKD. The CDR3 loop reads CAISEGDRPYGYTF. The DNA of the CDR3 is TGTGCCATCAGTGAGGGGGACAGACCCTATGGCTACACCTTC.

The V and J genes are TRBV28 and TRBJ1-2; D is ambiguous. Germline CDR1 and CDR2: MDHEN and SYDVKM. The CDR3 contains 13 residues. Trimming removed 7 bases from V and 0 bases from J, with 9 bases in between. The DNA for the CDR3 is TGTGCCAGCACCGCAGTGTCTAACTATGGCTACACCTTC. This codes for CASTAVSNYGYTF.

This clone came up once. This chain connects TRBV5-5 to TRBJ2-7; 9 nucleotides agree with TRBD1. V lost 5 bases, J lost 1 base, and 16 bases stayed unmatched. The CDR3 runs 18 residues. In germline, CDR1 is SGHKS, CDR2 YYEKEE (reference sequence). The CDR3 sequence: CASSLDRGIRFSSYEQYF. The CDR3 DNA is TGTGCCAGCAGTCTGGACAGGGGTATTAGGTTTTCGTCCTACGAGCAGTACTTC.

The chain employs TRBV5-1 and TRBJ2-3; D uncertain. Per germline, CDR1 SGHRS and CDR2 YFSETQ. V gave up 0 bases and J gave up 1 base, with 9 bases separating them. This CDR3 region has 15 residues. CDR3 nucleotides: TGCGCCAGCAGCTTGGCCGTCGTTCGCACAGATACGCAGTATTTT. Translation: CASSLAVVRTDTQYF.

The chain joins TRBV28 to TRBJ2-7; possible D gene TRBD2, 6 bases. The V gene lost 5 bases and the J gene lost 3 bases, with 11 bases spanning the gap. This CDR3 is built from 13 residues. The germline gives CDR1 MDHEN, CDR2 SYDVKM. This CDR3 is CASSPHGGYEQYF. For the CDR3, the DNA is TGTGCCAGCAGTCCACACGGGGGCTACGAGCAGTACTTC. Using reference TRBV28 and TRBJ2-7 for the parts outside the CDR3, the full variable domain is DVKVTQSSRYLVKRTGEKVFLECVQDMDHENMFWYRQDPGLGLRLIYFSYDVKMKEKGDIPEGYSVSREKKERFSLILESASTNQTSMYLCASSPHGGYEQYFGPGTRLTVT.

V gene TRBV9 combines with J gene TRBJ2-1; no reliable D call. Germline assignment: CDR1 SGDLS and CDR2 YYNGEE. Trimming removed 3 bases at V and 9 bases at J, with 16 bases between. The CDR3 is 14 residues long. For the CDR3, the DNA is TGTGCCAGCAGCGCAACCCAGGTGCATAGTGAGCAGTTCTTC. Its protein is CASSATQVHSEQFF.

This chain joins TRBV7-9 and TRBJ1-6, with D perhaps TRBD1 (5 bases). There are 15 residues in the CDR3. The germline CDR1 and CDR2 sequences are SEHNR and FQNEAQ (reference sequence). Trimming cost V 3 bases and J 7 bases, with 13 bases left between them. The CDR3: CASSLRDGQNSPLHF. Written as DNA, the CDR3 is TGTGCCAGCAGCTTGCGGGACGGTCAAAATTCACCCCTCCACTTT.

This clone occurred a few times. This chain joins TRBV5-1 and TRBJ2-3; tentative D call: TRBD2 (7 bases). The CDR3 runs 15 residues. With 1 base removed from V and 5 bases from J, the gap between germline ends came to 14 bases. The germline gives CDR1 SGHRS, CDR2 YFSETQ. In nucleotides, the CDR3 is TGCGCCAGCAGCTTGCAGGGGATAGCGGGAGATACGCAGTATTTT. It specifies CASSLQGIAGDTQYF.

The rearrangement joins TRBV6-1 to TRBJ1-2; the D is unclear. CDR3 length: 17 amino acids. Trimming removed 2 bases at V and 3 bases at J, with 19 bases between. Germline V gene lookup returns CDR1 MNHNS and CDR2 SASEGT. The CDR3, as DNA: TGTGCCAGCAGTGAAACGAGGGTGGCCATCACCGACTATGGCTACACCTTC. As protein: CASSETRVAITDYGYTF.

The rearrangement links TRBV9 to TRBJ2-5; 11 bases are a match to TRBD2. The CDR3 extends over 18 amino acids. Germline-derived CDR1 and CDR2 are SGDLS and YYNGEE. Unmatched junction bases numbered 11, after V lost 0 bases and J lost 4 bases. The CDR3 sequence: CASSVGVLAGATGETQYF. The CDR3 DNA reads TGTGCCAGCAGCGTAGGAGTACTAGCGGGGGCCACCGGAGAGACCCAGTACTTC.

This clone was seen more than once but under ten times. The chain couples TRBV7-9 to TRBJ2-1; a possible D gene is TRBD2 (6 bases). V lost 0 bases to trimming and J lost 8 bases, with 8 bases between them. The germline V gene has CDR1 SEHNR and CDR2 FQNEAQ (reference sequence). CDR3 length equals 13 residues. This CDR3 reads CASSLAGEDEQFF. CDR3 DNA: TGTGCCAGCAGCTTAGCAGGGGAGGATGAGCAGTTCTTC.

The chain employs TRBV5-4 and TRBJ2-1; 13 nucleotides match TRBD2. The CDR3 has 17 amino acids. After removal of 5 bases from V and 7 bases from J, the junction contained 12 bases not matched to a gene. CDR1 SGHNT and CDR2 YYREEE come from the germline V gene (reference sequence). The CDR3 DNA follows: TGTGCCAGCAGTCGCCGTCGACTAGCGGGGGGACCTAATGAGCAGTTCTTC. This gives the protein CASSRRRLAGGPNEQFF.

The chain recombines TRBV7-9 with TRBJ1-1, with TRBD1 as a possible D gene (5 bases). Trimming left V 3 bases short and J 5 bases short, with 10 bases between. The CDR3 covers 13 residues. Germline CDR1 is SEHNR and CDR2 is FQNEAQ (reference sequence). The CDR3 reads CASSLSGGTEAFF. CDR3 DNA: TGTGCCAGCAGCTTGTCTGGGGGGACTGAAGCTTTCTTT. The full variable domain, completed using reference TRBV7-9 and TRBJ1-1, is DTGVSQNPRHKITKRGQNVTFRCDPISEHNRLYWYRQTLGQGPEFLTYFQNEAQLEKSRLLSDRFSAERPKGSFSTLEIQRTEQGDSAMYLCASSLSGGTEAFFGQGTRLTVV.

This clone has just one count. The gene calls are TRBV10-3 and TRBJ2-1; perhaps TRBD2 as D (5 bases). This CDR3 has 12 residues. Germline V gene data show CDR1 as ENHRY and CDR2 as SYGVKD. The germline V and J ends were trimmed by 10 bases and 0 bases, with 7 bases remaining between them. The CDR3 DNA reads TGTGCCACCGGGAACTCCTACAATGAGCAGTTCTTC. Its translation is CATGNSYNEQFF.

V usage is TRBV3-1 (or the pseudogene TRBV3-2) and J usage is TRBJ2-6, with a tentative D call TRBD1 (6 bases). This CDR3 is built from 16 residues. The ends were cut back, 4 bases at V and 3 bases at J, with 13 bases in the middle. Germline CDR1 is LGHDT and CDR2 is YNNKEL (reference sequence). The CDR3 sequence is CASSPSTGFGANVLTF. CDR3 DNA: TGTGCCAGCAGCCCCTCCACAGGGTTTGGGGCCAACGTCCTGACTTTC.